These 29 T cell receptor beta chains were sequenced from one sample in a study of blood T cell repertoires in COVID-19. The method was immunoSEQ multiplex PCR; TCRdb's version includes in-frame clones alone and lacks a portion of them. Here the sample spans 200,000 or so clones, around 89% being singletons. The sequenced material came from peripheral blood. The source is a man between 25 and 39 years old with COVID-19, enrolled during active disease.

The V and J genes are TRBV7-8 and TRBJ2-7; 8 bases fit TRBD1. CDR3 length: 12 amino acids. After removal of 5 bases from V and 5 bases from J, the junction contained 2 bases not matched to a gene. Germline CDR1 SGHVS, CDR2 FQNEAQ. CDR3 nucleotide sequence: TGTGCCAGCAGCCCGACAGGGGACGAGCAGTACTTC. Amino acids: CASSPTGDEQYF.

This clone was found once. This chain connects TRBV6-2 or TRBV6-3 to TRBJ2-1, with D maybe TRBD1 (5 bases). V was trimmed by 4 bases and J by 5 bases, leaving 9 bases between them. This CDR3 comprises 13 residues. Germline values: CDR1 MNHEY, CDR2 SVGEGT. CDR3 bases: TGTGCCAGCAGTTCAGGGCTAAACAATGAGCAGTTCTTC. Its translation is CASSSGLNNEQFF.

The CDR3 loop is CASRGSQGASYNSPLHF. The CDR3 coding sequence is TGTGCCAGCAGGGGTAGTCAGGGGGCTTCCTATAATTCACCCCTCCACTTT. The V and J genes are TRBV27 and TRBJ1-6; TRBD1 aligns across 8 bases. J gave up 1 base and V 6 bases, and 8 bases lay outside the gene matches. The CDR3 covers 17 residues. Per the germline V gene, CDR1 is MNHEY and CDR2 is SMNVEV (reference sequence).

The genes are TRBV29-1 and TRBJ2-3; 9 nucleotides match TRBD1. This CDR3 comprises 15 residues. J lost 5 bases, V lost 6 bases, and 12 bases had no gene match. Germline assignment: CDR1 SQVTM and CDR2 ANQGSEA. CDR3 DNA: TGCAGCGTCCGGGACAGGGTAGGCCGAAGAGATACGCAGTATTTT. Protein sequence: CSVRDRVGRRDTQYF.

The chain joins TRBV6-1 to TRBJ1-1; TRBD1 matches at 7 bases. Unmatched junction bases numbered 0, after V lost 1 base and J lost 7 bases. Per germline, CDR1 MNHNS and CDR2 SASEGT. This CDR3 contains 12 residues. CDR3 in DNA: TGTGCCAGCAGTGAAGGGACAGGTGAAGCTTTCTTT. This sequence encodes CASSEGTGEAFF.

CDR3 DNA: TGTGCCAGCAGCTTGGGGAGTTCGCCCTACAATGAGCAGTTCTTC. Translated: CASSLGSSPYNEQFF. This chain joins TRBV7-8 and TRBJ2-1; D possibly corresponds to TRBD2 (5 bases). The V gene's germline CDR1 is SGHVS and CDR2 FQNEAQ. The CDR3 sequence is 15 residues long. V lost 3 bases and J lost 2, with 11 bases in between.

The V and J genes are TRBV3-1 (or the pseudogene TRBV3-2) and TRBJ2-5; 8 bases agree with TRBD1. V trimming: 11 bases; J trimming: 2 bases; junction bases outside the gene matches: 13. This CDR3 region has 15 residues. Germline CDR1 is LGHDT and CDR2 is YNNKEL (reference sequence). Here the CDR3 DNA reads TGTGCCGGTATGACAGGGGCCCAGGCGCAAGAGACCCAGTACTTC. This codes for CAGMTGAQAQETQYF.

This clone was observed once. The V gene is TRBV18, the J gene TRBJ1-2; D possibly corresponds to TRBD1 (6 bases). Trimming cost V 3 bases and J 4 bases, with 15 bases left between them. The CDR3 loop spans 15 amino acids. Germline values: CDR1 KGHSH, CDR2 LQKENI. The DNA of the CDR3 is TGTGCCAGCTCACCTGGACAGCTTCAACTCTATGGCTACACCTTC. Protein: CASSPGQLQLYGYTF.

With regard to this clone: Other DNA sequences in this sample translate to the same CDR3. CDR3 DNA sequence: TGTGCCAGCAGTTCACCGGGACAGGGTAATGAAAAACTGTTTTTT. Encoded protein: CASSSPGQGNEKLFF. The chain links TRBV28 to TRBJ1-4; 9 bases map to TRBD1. Trimming cost V 4 bases and J 4 bases; bases outside gene matches: 4. Germline V gene sequence: CDR1 MDHEN, CDR2 SYDVKM. The CDR3 totals 15 residues.

The V call is TRBV28, the J call TRBJ2-3, with 12 bases that match TRBD2. The CDR3 extends over 16 amino acids. CDR1 and CDR2 (germline): MDHEN, SYDVKM. V was pared by 3 bases and J by 3 bases, with 4 bases of the junction left unmatched. The CDR3 is CASSLITSGRTDTQYF. CDR3 DNA sequence: TGTGCCAGCAGTTTGATTACTAGCGGGAGGACAGATACGCAGTATTTT.

J is TRBJ1-2 and V is TRBV11-2; 8 bases match TRBD1. Germline V gene sequence: CDR1 SGHAT, CDR2 FQNNGV. The CDR3 length is 13 residues. The V gene end was trimmed by 5 bases and the J gene end by 4 bases; junction bases not matched to a gene: 3. The CDR3 nucleotides read TGTGCCAGCAGCGCCGGACAGGGCTATGGCTACACCTTC. It translates to CASSAGQGYGYTF.

The rearrangement joins TRBV5-4 to TRBJ1-2; possible D gene TRBD1, 5 bases. The ends were cut back, 3 bases at V and 4 bases at J, with 10 bases in the middle. Germline V gene lookup returns CDR1 SGHNT and CDR2 YYREEE (reference sequence). This CDR3 has 13 amino acids. The CDR3 loop reads CASSYEGVYGYTF. The CDR3 nucleotides are TGTGCCAGCAGCTATGAAGGGGTCTATGGCTACACCTTC.

This clone was seen only a few times. This rearrangement joins TRBV5-4 to TRBJ2-5, with D possibly being TRBD2 (5 bases). Looked up from germline, CDR1 is SGHNT and CDR2 is YYREEE (reference sequence). The CDR3 spans 13 residues. V lost 6 bases, J lost 4 bases, and 13 bases lay in between. This CDR3 reads CASTYKSGETQYF. As DNA, the CDR3 is TGTGCCAGCACCTACAAAAGCGGAGAGACCCAGTACTTC. Full variable domain (rest looked up from reference TRBV5-4 and TRBJ2-5): ETGVTQSPTHLIKTRGQQVTLRCSSQSGHNTVSWYQQALGQGPQFIFQYYREEENGRGNFPPRFSGLQFPNYSSELNVNALELDDSALYLCASTYKSGETQYFGPGTRLLVL.

The V gene is TRBV13, the J gene TRBJ1-1; D remains unclear. Germline V gene data show CDR1 as PRHDT and CDR2 as FYEKMQ (reference sequence). This CDR3 is built from 14 residues. Trimming removed 3 bases at V and 5 bases at J, with 13 bases between. The CDR3 is CASSFARPPTEAFF. For the CDR3, the DNA is TGTGCCAGCAGCTTCGCCAGGCCTCCAACTGAAGCTTTCTTT.

This clone was observed once. V usage is TRBV5-1 and J usage is TRBJ1-1, with D perhaps matching TRBD1 (5 bases). This CDR3 region has 14 residues. The V gene's germline CDR1 is SGHRS and CDR2 YFSETQ. V lost 3 bases and J lost 4, with 13 bases in between. The CDR3 loop reads CASSSTRGGTEAFF. CDR3 DNA sequence: TGCGCCAGCAGCTCCACCCGGGGGGGCACTGAAGCTTTCTTT. Full variable domain (remainder filled in from reference TRBV5-1 and TRBJ1-1): KAGVTQTPRYLIKTRGQQVTLSCSPISGHRSVSWYQQTPGQGLQFLFEYFSETQRNKGNFPGRFSGRQFSNSRSEMNVSTLELGDSALYLCASSSTRGGTEAFFGQGTRLTVV.

This chain joins TRBV4-1 and TRBJ1-5; a weak D match, TRBD1 (6 bases). Germline lookup yields CDR1 MGHRA and CDR2 YSYEKL. This CDR3 has 17 amino acids. Between the trimmed V and J ends, which lost 1 base and 2 bases, there was a span of 15 bases. Here the CDR3 DNA reads TGCGCCAGCAGCCAAGTCGAGAGGGGGTATGGCAATCAGCCCCAGCATTTT. As protein: CASSQVERGYGNQPQHF.

This sequence joins TRBV7-2 and TRBJ1-3; 8 bases align to TRBD1. Per germline, CDR1 SGHTA and CDR2 FQGNSA. The CDR3 consists of 15 residues. The V and J ends lost 5 bases and 2 bases, in that order; junction bases with no gene match: 5. As DNA, the CDR3 is TGTGCCAGCAGCCCAGGGGGACAGGCTGGAAACACCATATATTTT. Amino acid sequence: CASSPGGQAGNTIYF.

This chain connects TRBV7-2 to TRBJ1-3, with D maybe TRBD1 (5 bases). This CDR3 region has 15 residues. Trimming left V 3 bases short and J 0 bases short, with 9 bases between. In germline, CDR1 is SGHTA, CDR2 FQGNSA. Here the CDR3 reads CASSFQGLSGNTIYF. The CDR3 DNA is TGTGCCAGCAGCTTCCAGGGCCTCTCTGGAAACACCATATATTTT.

The V gene is TRBV7-2, the J gene TRBJ2-7, with 11 nucleotides matching TRBD2. CDR3 size: 15 residues. Per germline, CDR1 SGHTA and CDR2 FQGNSA. J lost 6 bases, V lost 2 bases, and 6 bases had no gene match. The CDR3 nucleotides are TGTGCCAGCAGCTTAAATAGCGGGGGGGACGGCGAGCAGTACTTC. Translated: CASSLNSGGDGEQYF. The whole variable domain, remainder taken from reference TRBV7-2 and TRBJ2-7, is GAGVSQSPSNKVTEKGKDVELRCDPISGHTALYWYRQSLGQGLEFLIYFQGNSAPDKSGLPSDRFSAERTGGSVSTLTIQRTQQEDSAVYLCASSLNSGGDGEQYFGPGTRLTVT.

The chain recombines TRBV20-1 with TRBJ1-2, with D unclear. Germline CDR1 reads DFQATT; CDR2 reads SNEGSKA (reference sequence). Trimming stripped 5 bases from V and 3 bases from J, with 7 bases between. The CDR3 contains 11 residues. The CDR3 reads CSASQDYGYTF. For the CDR3, the DNA is TGCAGTGCTTCCCAGGACTATGGCTACACCTTC.

This sequence joins TRBV27 and TRBJ2-1, with D possibly being TRBD1 (6 bases). V lost 1 base, J lost 4 bases, and 11 bases lay in between. CDR1 and CDR2 from the germline V gene are MNHEY and SMNVEV (reference sequence). The CDR3 runs 15 residues. CDR3 coding DNA: TGTGCCAGCAGTTTATGGGGCGACAGGTACAATGAGCAGTTCTTC. It translates to CASSLWGDRYNEQFF.

V and J are TRBV11-2 and TRBJ1-1; D unclear. V was clipped by 0 bases and J by 0 bases, with 11 bases between them. The CDR3 spans 16 residues. Germline assignment: CDR1 SGHAT and CDR2 FQNNGV. The CDR3 nucleotides read TGTGCCAGCAGCTTAGATCCGCTACTCATGAACACTGAAGCTTTCTTT. It codes for CASSLDPLLMNTEAFF.

In this sample, this clone turned up a few times. V gene TRBV13 combines with J gene TRBJ1-1; D not resolved. Looked up from germline, CDR1 is PRHDT and CDR2 is FYEKMQ (reference sequence). V lost 0 bases and J lost 1, with 9 bases in between. CDR3 length: 15 residues. CDR3 sequence reads: CASSLGQLWNTEAFF. CDR3 coding DNA: TGTGCCAGCAGCTTAGGCCAGTTGTGGAACACTGAAGCTTTCTTT. The full variable domain, in which reference TRBV13 and TRBJ1-1 provide the parts outside the CDR3, is AAGVIQSPRHLIKEKRETATLKCYPIPRHDTVYWYQQGPGQDPQFLISFYEKMQSDKGSIPDRFSAQQFSDYHSELNMSSLELGDSALYFCASSLGQLWNTEAFFGQGTRLTVV.

The chain employs TRBV19 and TRBJ1-5, with D possibly matching TRBD1 (5 bases). The ends were cut back, 3 bases at V and 9 bases at J, with 15 bases in the middle. There are 14 residues in the CDR3. CDR1 LNHDA and CDR2 SQIVND come from the germline V gene (reference sequence). The CDR3 is CASSIPGSWSPQHF. The CDR3 DNA reads TGTGCCAGTAGTATTCCAGGGTCGTGGTCGCCCCAGCATTTT.

V and J are TRBV19 and TRBJ1-2; D possibly corresponds to TRBD1 (6 bases). Trimming shortened V by 10 bases and J by 4 bases, and 16 bases separated the two germline ends. CDR1 is LNHDA, CDR2 SQIVND, per germline (reference sequence). This CDR3 spans 13 amino acids. In nucleotides, the CDR3 is TGTGCCACCAAGCGGGGGCTTGCCTATGGCTACACCTTC. This gives the protein CATKRGLAYGYTF.

CDR3 region: CASSLISPGGGEQFF. In DNA, the CDR3 is TGTGCCAGCAGCTTGATCTCCCCAGGCGGGGGGGAGCAGTTCTTC. The rearrangement joins TRBV5-4 to TRBJ2-1, with TRBD2 matching 8 bases. The CDR3 length is 15 residues. Looked up from germline, CDR1 is SGHNT and CDR2 is YYREEE (reference sequence). Losses at the gene ends were 1 base for V and 10 bases for J; bases not matched to a gene: 10.

The chain carries TRBV12-5 and TRBJ1-4; D perhaps matches TRBD1 (5 bases). The CDR3 runs to 19 residues. Trimming shortened V by 0 bases and J by 1 base, and 18 bases separated the two germline ends. Germline loops: CDR1 LGHNT, CDR2 FRNRAP. The CDR3 sequence is CASGLVHEWGLLTNEKLFF. The CDR3 region has the DNA TGTGCTAGTGGTTTGGTACATGAATGGGGACTCCTAACTAATGAAAAACTGTTTTTT.

The chain combines TRBV28 with TRBJ2-7, with D possibly TRBD1 on 5 matching bases. The V end lost 5 bases, the J end lost 5 bases, and 13 bases lay between the germline ends. The V gene's germline CDR1 is MDHEN and CDR2 SYDVKM. The CDR3 totals 13 residues. CDR3 in amino acids: CASSAPVRDEQYF. DNA of the CDR3: TGTGCCAGCAGTGCCCCTGTCAGGGACGAGCAGTACTTC. Full variable domain (outside the CDR3, taken from reference TRBV28 and TRBJ2-7): DVKVTQSSRYLVKRTGEKVFLECVQDMDHENMFWYRQDPGLGLRLIYFSYDVKMKEKGDIPEGYSVSREKKERFSLILESASTNQTSMYLCASSAPVRDEQYFGPGTRLTVT.

V usage is TRBV6-6 and J usage is TRBJ2-1; 8 bases match TRBD2. Germline CDR1 reads MNHNY; CDR2 reads SVGAGI (reference sequence). CDR3 size: 15 residues. V shed 4 bases, J shed 9 bases, and the junction held 11 bases outside the gene matches. The CDR3 DNA is TGTGCCAGCAGTTTACAGATAGCGGGAATGGGTGAGCAGTTCTTC. Amino acids: CASSLQIAGMGEQFF.